Each of the 25 T cell receptor beta chains below was sequenced from the same sample in a study of cytomegalovirus exposure and HLA in healthy donors. The PCR had 60 Vbeta and 13 Jbeta primers. Only in-frame clones appear in the TCRdb table, and some are missing; sequencing was by immunoSEQ multiplex PCR. This table has fewer than 130,000 clones, roughly 80% appearing once. Sequencing was carried out using PBMCs. The receptors come from a female donor in good health and CMV-seropositive.

The CDR3 coding sequence is TGTGCCAGCAGCTTATTGGGGACAGATAATTCACCCCTCCACTTT. This encodes CASSLLGTDNSPLHF. The V call is TRBV11-3, the J call TRBJ1-6; 7 positions agree with TRBD1. J lost 5 bases, V lost 2 bases, and 3 bases had no gene match. This CDR3 region has 15 residues. CDR1 and CDR2 from the germline V gene are SGHNT and YENEEA.

The chain employs TRBV2 and TRBJ1-1; D gene ambiguous. The V end was cut by 4 bases, the J end by 0 bases, with 6 bases between. The V gene's germline CDR1 is SNHLY and CDR2 FYNNEI. The CDR3 covers 13 residues. Here the CDR3 DNA reads TGTGCCAGCAGTGTACAAGTGAACACTGAAGCTTTCTTT. Protein sequence: CASSVQVNTEAFF.

Only a few counts were recorded for this clone. The V call is TRBV29-1, the J call TRBJ1-5; D uncertain. Germline CDR1 and CDR2: SQVTM and ANQGSEA. Trimming pared 4 bases from V and 1 base from J, leaving 11 bases between. This CDR3 spans 14 amino acids. CDR3 in amino acids: CSVGEGWSNQPQHF. As DNA, the CDR3 is TGCAGCGTTGGGGAGGGATGGAGCAATCAGCCCCAGCATTTT.

This clone was seen only a few times. The CDR3 nucleotides read TGTGCCAGCAGTGCCCGACAGCTACTTGCAACTAATGAAAAACTGTTTTTT. This translates into CASSARQLLATNEKLFF. The chain uses TRBV2 and TRBJ1-4; D perhaps matches TRBD1 (5 bases). CDR1 and CDR2 (germline): SNHLY, FYNNEI. This CDR3 contains 17 residues. V lost 4 bases and J lost 0, with 15 bases in between.

The chain couples TRBV7-2 to TRBJ2-2, with a weak D call TRBD2 (6 bases). The germline gives CDR1 SGHTA, CDR2 FQGNSA. CDR3 size: 14 residues. V lost 5 bases to trimming and J lost 6 bases, with 13 bases between them. DNA for the CDR3: TGTGCCAGCAGCCCCCTAGCGACGGCCGGGGAGCTGTTTTTT. It codes for CASSPLATAGELFF.

V and J are TRBV5-1 and TRBJ2-1, with D possibly matching TRBD2 (6 bases). CDR1 and CDR2 from the germline V gene are SGHRS and YFSETQ. The CDR3 is 16 amino acids. Trimming cost V 5 bases and J 0 bases, with 15 bases left between them. CDR3: CASRKAGPDSYNEQFF. In nucleotides, the CDR3 is TGCGCCAGCAGAAAGGCGGGACCCGACTCCTACAATGAGCAGTTCTTC.

The chain has TRBV28 and TRBJ2-1; TRBD2 agrees at 8 bases. This CDR3 is built from 14 residues. From germline, CDR1 is MDHEN and CDR2 SYDVKM. Losses at the gene ends were 6 bases for V and 7 bases for J; bases not matched to a gene: 8. CDR3 DNA: TGTGCCAGCAGCCTCAGCGGCGGGAGGAATGAGCAGTTCTTC. This encodes CASSLSGGRNEQFF.

CDR3 DNA sequence: TGTGCCAGCAATGGGCAGGCTCTCAGCACAGATACGCAGTATTTT. Translated, it gives CASNGQALSTDTQYF. V usage is TRBV9 and J usage is TRBJ2-3; D not certain. V lost 6 bases to trimming and J lost 0 bases, with 14 bases between them. From germline, CDR1 is SGDLS and CDR2 YYNGEE. The CDR3 is made up of 15 amino acids.

This clone has only a few counts. The chain recombines TRBV5-5 with TRBJ1-3; the D is unclear. The CDR3 covers 13 residues. The V end was cut by 5 bases, the J end by 0 bases, with 6 bases between. CDR1 is SGHKS and CDR2 is YYEKEE in the germline V gene (reference sequence). The CDR3 bases are TGTGCCAGCAGGCTGGCCTCTGGAAACACCATATATTTT. Protein sequence: CASRLASGNTIYF.

The rearrangement uses TRBV6-5 and TRBJ1-1; a possible D gene is TRBD1 (6 bases). The CDR3 consists of 15 residues. Germline lookup yields CDR1 MNHEY and CDR2 SVGAGI. The V and J ends lost 2 bases and 1 base respectively, with 11 bases between them. The CDR3 sequence is CASSYLSDRNTEAFF. As DNA, the CDR3 is TGTGCCAGCAGTTACCTATCGGACAGGAACACTGAAGCTTTCTTT.

J is TRBJ2-7 and V is TRBV6-1; TRBD1 matches at 11 bases. Germline V gives CDR1 MNHNS, CDR2 SASEGT. The CDR3 has 15 residues. Unmatched junction bases numbered 8, after V lost 3 bases and J lost 7 bases. The CDR3 region is CASSDGDRGSLEQYF. The CDR3 DNA is TGTGCCAGCAGTGACGGGGACAGGGGGAGCCTGGAGCAGTACTTC.

This chain links TRBV2 with TRBJ2-3; no clear D. Germline V gene sequence: CDR1 SNHLY, CDR2 FYNNEI. CDR3 length: 15 amino acids. Trimming took 1 base from V and 2 from J, leaving 10 bases between them. The CDR3 sequence is CASSEGSLDTDTQYF. Here the CDR3 DNA reads TGTGCCAGCAGTGAAGGTAGCCTGGACACAGATACGCAGTATTTT.

The V and J genes are TRBV6-1 and TRBJ1-2; a possible D gene is TRBD1 (6 bases). Germline V lookup: CDR1 MNHNS, CDR2 SASEGT. Trimming took 5 bases from V and 2 from J, leaving 15 bases between them. This CDR3 spans 15 amino acids. The CDR3: CASSRAGTPNYGYTF. The CDR3 DNA reads as TGTGCCAGCAGTAGAGCCGGGACACCGAACTATGGCTACACCTTC.

V and J are TRBV7-6 and TRBJ1-3; D may be TRBD1 (5 bases). The V gene lost 5 bases and the J gene lost 4 bases, with 15 bases spanning the gap. The CDR3 totals 15 residues. Germline CDR1 and CDR2: SGHVS and FNYEAQ. DNA of the CDR3: TGTGCCAGCAGCCTGGGGACTGGGGGAGGAAACACCATATATTTT. Amino acids: CASSLGTGGGNTIYF.

This clone was seen only a few times. The chain uses TRBV4-1 and TRBJ1-5; D is ambiguous. This CDR3 region has 16 residues. CDR1 and CDR2 (germline): MGHRA, YSYEKL. V lost 0 bases and J lost 5, with 14 bases in between. The CDR3 DNA sequence: TGCGCCAGCAGCCAAGATCAGGCAGGCGTCTATCAGCCCCAGCATTTT. It is translated as CASSQDQAGVYQPQHF.

The J gene is TRBJ1-5, the V gene TRBV9, with D tentatively TRBD1 (6 bases). The V end was cut by 7 bases, the J end by 0 bases, with 8 bases between. The CDR3 covers 13 residues. CDR1 is SGDLS and CDR2 is YYNGEE in the germline V gene. DNA of the CDR3: TGTGCCAGCGGGGGCCTTAGCAATCAGCCCCAGCATTTT. Protein sequence: CASGGLSNQPQHF. Based on the CDR3 plus reference TRBV9 and TRBJ1-5, the full variable domain is DSGVTQTPKHLITATGQRVTLRCSPRSGDLSVYWYQQSLDQGLQFLIQYYNGEERAKGNILERFSAQQFPDLHSELNLSSLELGDSALYFCASGGLSNQPQHFGDGTRLSIL.

This chain links TRBV30 with TRBJ1-5; 7 bases fit TRBD1. Germline V gives CDR1 GTSNPN, CDR2 SVGIG (reference sequence). The V and J ends lost 2 bases and 4 bases, in that order; junction bases with no gene match: 8. The CDR3 consists of 15 residues. The CDR3 protein is CAWSHLAGGNQPQHF. CDR3 DNA sequence: TGTGCCTGGAGTCACCTCGCAGGGGGTAATCAGCCCCAGCATTTT.

The chain combines TRBV7-2 with TRBJ1-3; D is unclear. Germline CDR1 SGHTA, CDR2 FQGNSA. This CDR3 comprises 12 residues. V lost 2 bases and J 11 bases, leaving 10 bases between the germline ends. The chain's CDR3 is CASSLQATAIYF. The CDR3 region has the DNA TGTGCCAGCAGCTTACAAGCGACTGCCATATATTTT.

The chain combines TRBV15 with TRBJ1-2, with 9 bases identical to TRBD1. The V segment lost 0 bases and the J segment 5 bases; nucleotides outside the gene matches: 4. CDR1 and CDR2 (germline): LNHNV, YYDKDF (reference sequence). The CDR3 contains 15 residues. The CDR3 region is CATSRDSGQGYGYTF. The CDR3 bases are TGTGCCACCAGCAGAGACTCGGGACAGGGATATGGCTACACCTTC.

The chain uses TRBV27 and TRBJ2-7; D remains ambiguous. Between the trimmed V and J ends, which lost 0 bases and 2 bases, there was a span of 11 bases. This CDR3 contains 15 residues. The V gene's germline CDR1 is MNHEY and CDR2 SMNVEV (reference sequence). CDR3 sequence (DNA): TGTGCCAGCAGTTTATCTTTGGCTCAGGCCTACGAGCAGTACTTC. Translation gives CASSLSLAQAYEQYF.

The CDR3 reads CASSLQATQETQYF. CDR3 coding DNA: TGCGCCAGCAGCTTACAGGCTACCCAAGAGACCCAGTACTTC. V gene TRBV5-1 combines with J gene TRBJ2-5; TRBD1 might be the D (5 bases). Per the germline V gene, CDR1 is SGHRS and CDR2 is YFSETQ. V gave up 2 bases and J gave up 1 base, with 9 bases separating them. This CDR3 region has 14 residues.

The chain links TRBV19 to TRBJ1-4, with TRBD1 as a possible D gene (6 bases). The CDR3 consists of 16 residues. Germline lookup yields CDR1 LNHDA and CDR2 SQIVND (reference sequence). Trimming removed 4 bases from V and 6 bases from J, with 18 bases in between. The CDR3 protein is CASSSLHRAAYEKLFF. The CDR3 DNA sequence: TGTGCCAGTAGTAGCCTACACAGGGCGGCGTATGAAAAACTGTTTTTT. Based on the CDR3 plus reference TRBV19 and TRBJ1-4, the full variable domain is DGGITQSPKYLFRKEGQNVTLSCEQNLNHDAMYWYRQDPGQGLRLIYYSQIVNDFQKGDIAEGYSVSREKKESFPLTVTSAQKNPTAFYLCASSSLHRAAYEKLFFGSGTQLSVL.

This chain links TRBV27 with TRBJ1-2; D is uncertain. The CDR3 is 11 residues long. Between the trimmed V and J ends, which lost 8 bases and 3 bases, there was a span of 7 bases. Germline V CDR1 and CDR2: MNHEY, SMNVEV (reference sequence). The CDR3 protein is CASGQYYGYTF. The CDR3 nucleotides are TGTGCCAGCGGGCAGTACTATGGCTACACCTTC.

This sequence joins TRBV7-2 and TRBJ1-4, with 7 bases identical to TRBD1. Germline V gene sequence: CDR1 SGHTA, CDR2 FQGNSA. The CDR3 length is 15 residues. Trimming took 3 bases from V and 2 from J; bases not matched to a gene: 3. The CDR3 bases are TGTGCCAGCAGCTTTCACAGGGGCACTAATGAAAAACTGTTTTTT. It specifies CASSFHRGTNEKLFF.

The chain carries TRBV27 and TRBJ1-5; D is possibly TRBD1 (6 bases). The CDR3 has 15 amino acids. Deletions cut 2 bases from V and 6 bases from J, with 14 bases between. Germline loops: CDR1 MNHEY, CDR2 SMNVEV (reference sequence). As DNA, the CDR3 is TGTGCCAGCAGTTTACGTCAGGGGTCGGGTCAGCCCCAGCATTTT. It translates to CASSLRQGSGQPQHF.